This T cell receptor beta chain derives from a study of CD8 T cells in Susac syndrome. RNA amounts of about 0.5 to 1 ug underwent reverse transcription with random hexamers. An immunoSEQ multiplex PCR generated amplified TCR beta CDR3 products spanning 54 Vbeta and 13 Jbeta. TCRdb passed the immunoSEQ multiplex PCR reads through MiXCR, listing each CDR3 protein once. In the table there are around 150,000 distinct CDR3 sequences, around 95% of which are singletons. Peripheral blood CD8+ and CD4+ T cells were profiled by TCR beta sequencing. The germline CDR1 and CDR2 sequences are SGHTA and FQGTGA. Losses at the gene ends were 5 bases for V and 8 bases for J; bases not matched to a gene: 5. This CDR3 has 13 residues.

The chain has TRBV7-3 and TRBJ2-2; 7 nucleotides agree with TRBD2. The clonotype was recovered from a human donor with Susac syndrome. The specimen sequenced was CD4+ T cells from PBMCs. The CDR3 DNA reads TGTGCCAGCAGCCTTCGGCGGGGGGGGGAGCTGTTTTTT. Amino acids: CASSLRRGGELFF. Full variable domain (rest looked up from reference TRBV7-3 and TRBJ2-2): GAGVSQTPSNKVTEKGKYVELRCDPISGHTALYWYRQSLGQGPEFLIYFQGTGAADDSGLPNDRFFAVRPEGSVSTLKIQRTERGDSAVYLCASSLRRGGELFFGEGSRLTVL.